This T cell receptor beta chain emerged from a study of shared clonotypes between healthy human individuals. Whole-study results and caveats: Blood was the only sampled material, and tissue repertoires likely differ.

Division of CD4+ cells produced a CD45RA+ naive subset and a CD45RA-negative memory subset. The assay used deep level. Template for every sorted-subset replicate PCR totaled roughly 200 ng DNA, approximately 30,000 T cell genomes. Data came from immunoSEQ multiplex PCR; TCRdb stores just in-frame clones and leaves some out. The sample lists hundreds of thousands of clones, 73% occurring once. This clone was seen ten or more times. Its antigen is currently unknown. Sequencing input: memory CD4+ T cells sorted from blood. Subset described: CD45RA-negative fraction. The clonotype originates from a woman aged 25 to 45 in good health.

CDR3 nucleotides: TGTGCCAGCAGCTTAGGTGATCGGCTAGGACACAATGAGCAGTTCTTC. Amino acids: CASSLGDRLGHNEQFF. The rearrangement joins TRBV11-2 to TRBJ2-1; no definite D call. V dropped 1 base and J dropped 5 bases, with 15 bases sitting between them. The CDR3 extends over 16 amino acids. Per the germline V gene, CDR1 is SGHAT and CDR2 is FQNNGV. The full variable domain, completed using reference TRBV11-2 and TRBJ2-1, is EAGVAQSPRYKIIEKRQSVAFWCNPISGHATLYWYQQILGQGPKLLIQFQNNGVVDDSQLPKDRFSAERLKGVDSTLKIQPAKLEDSAVYLCASSLGDRLGHNEQFFGPGTRLTVL.